The 25 T cell receptor beta chains listed next were all sequenced from one sample in a study of Tregs in tolerant kidney transplant recipients (dated by TCRdb to about 2019). The transplants used related donors along with nonmyeloablative bone marrow transplantation, and in the human trials mixed chimerism was transient. Library method: the immunoSEQ multiplex PCR assay. The clones in this table, taken by TCRdb from immuneACCESS, are in-frame only. Not every clone is retained; where verified, under half of the shortfall comes from an unresolved V gene, and the cause of the rest is unknown. This sample lists about 81,000 clones; around nine tenths were detected once. The top ten hold roughly 1.4% of the sample. Sequencing was performed on CD4+ T cells from blood (PBMCs), taken 24 months after the transplant. The source is a human patient who received a combined kidney and bone marrow transplant. Some T cells present after a transplant may be cells of the graft donor.

The rearrangement uses TRBV4-1 and TRBJ2-2; the D gene is possibly TRBD1 (6 bases). The V end lost 0 bases, the J end lost 5 bases, and 22 bases lay between the germline ends. Germline V gives CDR1 MGHRA, CDR2 YSYEKL. This CDR3 comprises 19 residues. CDR3 protein: CASSQERGHPIWRTGELFF. In nucleotides, the CDR3 is TGCGCCAGCAGCCAAGAACGGGGACATCCTATTTGGAGGACCGGGGAGCTGTTTTTT.

The V and J genes are TRBV11-3 and TRBJ1-1; D is perhaps TRBD1 (6 bases). Trimming removed 0 bases at V and 0 bases at J, with 14 bases between. The CDR3 totals 17 residues. Germline V gene sequence: CDR1 SGHNT, CDR2 YENEEA. The CDR3 sequence: CASSLDRGTSMNTEAFF. Written as DNA, the CDR3 is TGTGCCAGCAGCTTAGACCGAGGGACAAGTATGAACACTGAAGCTTTCTTT.

This rearrangement joins TRBV7-9 to TRBJ2-2; tentative D call: TRBD2 (5 bases). The germline gives CDR1 SEHNR, CDR2 FQNEAQ (reference sequence). V was cut by 8 bases and J by 1 base, with 11 bases left in between. This CDR3 spans 14 amino acids. The CDR3 DNA reads TGTGCCAGCTCAGTAAGCGGGAACACCGGGGAGCTGTTTTTT. Translating it yields CASSVSGNTGELFF.

V is TRBV30 and J is TRBJ1-2; D is possibly TRBD1 (5 bases). V shed 2 bases and J shed 4 bases, with 11 bases lying between them. The CDR3 length is 13 residues. The germline gives CDR1 GTSNPN, CDR2 SVGIG (reference sequence). The CDR3 nucleotides are TGTGCCTGGAGTCCCGGGGGTAGCTATGGCTACACCTTC. It specifies CAWSPGGSYGYTF.

This clone showed up just once. The rearrangement uses TRBV5-1 and TRBJ2-7; TRBD2 matches 13 bases. This CDR3 is built from 16 residues. CDR1 is SGHRS, CDR2 YFSETQ, per germline. The V gene end was trimmed by 3 bases and the J gene end by 4 bases; junction bases not matched to a gene: 7. CDR3 amino acids: CASSSKTSGRAYEQYF. The CDR3 region has the DNA TGCGCCAGCAGCTCAAAAACTAGCGGGAGGGCTTACGAGCAGTACTTC.

The chain combines TRBV6-6 with TRBJ2-1; unclear D gene. There are 16 residues in the CDR3. The ends were cut back, 4 bases at V and 0 bases at J, with 13 bases in the middle. CDR1 is MNHNY and CDR2 is SVGAGI in the germline V gene (reference sequence). This CDR3 reads CASSFPTRSSYNEQFF. The CDR3, as DNA: TGTGCCAGCAGTTTCCCGACTCGTAGCTCCTACAATGAGCAGTTCTTC.

This clone is a singleton in its sample. The chain combines TRBV5-4 with TRBJ2-1, with 8 positions matching TRBD2. Germline V CDR1 and CDR2: SGHNT, YYREEE (reference sequence). The V gene end was trimmed by 1 base and the J gene end by 0 bases; junction bases not matched to a gene: 9. This CDR3 is 18 amino acids long. This chain's CDR3 is CASSLSWTGGSSYNEQFF. The CDR3 DNA sequence: TGTGCCAGCAGCTTGAGTTGGACGGGAGGGAGCTCCTACAATGAGCAGTTCTTC.

This chain connects TRBV4-3 to TRBJ2-7; 9 nucleotides match TRBD1. This CDR3 has 16 amino acids. The trim removed 0 bases at V and 3 bases at J, leaving 6 bases unmatched. CDR1 and CDR2 from the germline V gene are LGHNA and YSLEER. CDR3 sequence (DNA): TGCGCCAGCAGCCAAGATTTGGGACAGGGCCACTACGAGCAGTACTTC. It encodes CASSQDLGQGHYEQYF.

With respect to this clone: The sample holds other DNA sequences that translate to the same CDR3. V is TRBV15 and J is TRBJ1-6; tentative D call: TRBD1 (6 bases). The length of the CDR3 is 14 residues. V dropped 4 bases and J dropped 7 bases, with 11 bases sitting between them. Germline V gene sequence: CDR1 LNHNV, CDR2 YYDKDF (reference sequence). CDR3 coding DNA: TGTGCCACCAGCACCACCGGACAGAATTCACCCCTCCACTTT. Translating it yields CATSTTGQNSPLHF. Supplemented by reference TRBV15 and TRBJ1-6, the full variable domain reads DAMVIQNPRYQVTQFGKPVTLSCSQTLNHNVMYWYQQKSSQAPKLLFHYYDKDFNNEADTPDNFQSRRPNTSFCFLDIRSPGLGDTAMYLCATSTTGQNSPLHFGNGTRLTVT.

In nucleotides, the CDR3 is TGCGCCAGCAGCCCCCTCGGGGCGGGAGGGGCCAACGTCCTGACTTTC. Its protein product is CASSPLGAGGANVLTF. J is TRBJ2-6 and V is TRBV4-1; TRBD2 might be the D (6 bases). The CDR3 has 16 residues. The germline CDR1 and CDR2 sequences are MGHRA and YSYEKL. The ends were cut back, 4 bases at V and 4 bases at J, with 14 bases in the middle.

The V and J genes are TRBV5-4 and TRBJ1-1; TRBD1 might be the D (6 bases). V was shortened by 3 bases and J by 0 bases, with 12 bases between the two germline ends. The CDR3 loop spans 15 amino acids. Germline CDR1 reads SGHNT; CDR2 reads YYREEE (reference sequence). CDR3 region: CASSSDRNMNTEAFF. CDR3 nucleotide sequence: TGTGCCAGCAGCTCTGACAGGAACATGAACACTGAAGCTTTCTTT.

The gene calls are TRBV9 and TRBJ2-1; no clear D gene. V gave up 2 bases and J gave up 10 bases, with 10 bases separating them. Germline loops: CDR1 SGDLS, CDR2 YYNGEE. The CDR3 has 12 amino acids. Here the CDR3 reads CASSVYSGEQFF. DNA of the CDR3: TGTGCCAGCAGCGTCTACAGTGGCGAGCAGTTCTTC.

The chain couples TRBV5-4 to TRBJ2-5; 15 bases are a match to TRBD2. Trimming at V came to 7 bases and at J to 2 bases, leaving 9 bases not matched to a gene. The CDR3 has 17 residues. CDR1 and CDR2 (germline): SGHNT, YYREEE (reference sequence). The CDR3 is CASGSRTSGGGQETQYF. CDR3 sequence (DNA): TGTGCCAGCGGTTCTCGGACTAGCGGGGGGGGGCAAGAGACCCAGTACTTC.

The chain is built from TRBV7-6 and TRBJ2-6; TRBD2 matches at 7 bases. From germline, CDR1 is SGHVS and CDR2 FNYEAQ. This CDR3 is 17 amino acids long. V lost 5 bases to trimming and J lost 0 bases; unmatched junction nucleotides: 7. The DNA of the CDR3 is TGTGCCAGCAGCCTACGGGACTACCTCTCTGGGGCCAACGTCCTGACTTTC. This codes for CASSLRDYLSGANVLTF.

In the case of this clone: One end of the junction fails to match germline, which may point to a read error. CDR3 nucleotide sequence: TGTGCCAGCAGTCCCCGACAGGGCTCCGACGAGCAGTACTTC. Amino acid sequence: CASSPRQGSDEQYF. The chain is built from TRBV28 and TRBJ2-7, with TRBD1 matching over 7 bases. CDR1 is MDHEN and CDR2 is SYDVKM in the germline V gene. The CDR3 has 14 residues.

The chain uses TRBV5-1 and TRBJ2-3, with 9 bases that match TRBD1. Germline values: CDR1 SGHRS, CDR2 YFSETQ. J was trimmed by 0 bases and V by 4 bases; bases with no gene match: 6. The CDR3 has 16 residues. The CDR3 DNA follows: TGCGCCAGCAGCACAGGGACAGGGTCTAGCACAGATACGCAGTATTTT. As protein: CASSTGTGSSTDTQYF.

The rearrangement joins TRBV19 to TRBJ1-1, with D possibly matching TRBD1 (5 bases). The CDR3 is 13 residues long. Trimming shortened V by 4 bases and J by 7 bases, and 13 bases separated the two germline ends. Germline CDR1 LNHDA, CDR2 SQIVND (reference sequence). CDR3 nucleotide sequence: TGTGCCAGTAGTACATCAAGACAGCTTGAAGCTTTCTTT. Protein sequence: CASSTSRQLEAFF. The full variable domain, rest sourced from reference TRBV19 and TRBJ1-1, is DGGITQSPKYLFRKEGQNVTLSCEQNLNHDAMYWYRQDPGQGLRLIYYSQIVNDFQKGDIAEGYSVSREKKESFPLTVTSAQKNPTAFYLCASSTSRQLEAFFGQGTRLTVV.

The chain combines TRBV7-2 with TRBJ2-1, with TRBD2 matching over 7 bases. CDR1 is SGHTA, CDR2 FQGNSA, per germline. V lost 1 base, J lost 0 bases, and 3 bases stayed unmatched. The CDR3 length is 16 residues. The CDR3 spells CASSLVPGGSYNEQFF. CDR3 sequence (DNA): TGTGCCAGCAGCTTAGTCCCGGGGGGCTCCTACAATGAGCAGTTCTTC.

CDR3 sequence (DNA): TGTGCCAGCAGCTTAACGGGGGCTGGAAACACCATATATTTT. Amino acid sequence: CASSLTGAGNTIYF. The V and J genes are TRBV7-9 and TRBJ1-3; TRBD1 might be the D (5 bases). Trimming pared 2 bases from V and 2 bases from J, leaving 7 bases between. This CDR3 contains 14 residues. Germline CDR1 reads SEHNR; CDR2 reads FQNEAQ (reference sequence).

This chain joins TRBV19 and TRBJ2-5, with 8 bases lining up with TRBD2. CDR3 length equals 18 residues. Germline CDR1 LNHDA, CDR2 SQIVND (reference sequence). The trim removed 1 base at V and 3 bases at J, leaving 13 bases unmatched. CDR3 amino acids: CASSIGDGTRIWEETQYF. The CDR3 bases are TGTGCCAGTAGTATAGGCGATGGGACTAGAATTTGGGAAGAGACCCAGTACTTC.

The chain joins TRBV30 to TRBJ2-7; 7 nucleotides agree with TRBD1. The V gene's germline CDR1 is GTSNPN and CDR2 SVGIG (reference sequence). With V trimmed by 5 bases and J by 3 bases, 10 bases remained unmatched. CDR3 length: 14 residues. CDR3 protein: CAWAGTAVNYEQYF. Here the CDR3 DNA reads TGTGCCTGGGCCGGGACAGCGGTTAACTACGAGCAGTACTTC.

The V and J genes are TRBV2 and TRBJ2-2, with 8 bases that match TRBD2. CDR1 and CDR2 from the germline V gene are SNHLY and FYNNEI. The CDR3 consists of 13 residues. The V and J ends lost 6 bases and 7 bases, in that order; junction bases with no gene match: 4. The CDR3 is CASRISGDGELFF. As DNA, the CDR3 is TGTGCCAGCAGGATTAGCGGGGACGGGGAGCTGTTTTTT.

The chain employs TRBV9 and TRBJ2-7; the D gene is possibly TRBD2 (5 bases). The CDR3 has 16 amino acids. Germline-derived CDR1 and CDR2 are SGDLS and YYNGEE. Trimming left V 0 bases short and J 1 base short, with 14 bases between. The CDR3 protein is CASSVVVGVVSYEQYF. DNA for the CDR3: TGTGCCAGCAGCGTAGTGGTCGGGGTAGTATCCTACGAGCAGTACTTC. The complete variable domain, with remaining parts taken from reference TRBV9 and TRBJ2-7, reads DSGVTQTPKHLITATGQRVTLRCSPRSGDLSVYWYQQSLDQGLQFLIQYYNGEERAKGNILERFSAQQFPDLHSELNLSSLELGDSALYFCASSVVVGVVSYEQYFGPGTRLTVT.

The V call is TRBV5-1, the J call TRBJ1-4; maybe TRBD1 (5 bases). CDR1 SGHRS and CDR2 YFSETQ come from the germline V gene. Trimming shortened V by 0 bases and J by 5 bases, and 11 bases separated the two germline ends. This CDR3 region has 15 residues. CDR3 DNA sequence: TGCGCCAGCAGCTTGGTGCGGGGGGGAAATGAAAAACTGTTTTTT. It encodes CASSLVRGGNEKLFF.

V usage is TRBV7-2 and J usage is TRBJ2-7; D perhaps matches TRBD2 (6 bases). Germline V gene sequence: CDR1 SGHTA, CDR2 FQGNSA. V was trimmed by 1 base and J by 0 bases, leaving 13 bases between them. CDR3 size: 16 residues. Written as DNA, the CDR3 is TGTGCCAGCAGCTTAGTACCGCGGGGAAGCTCCTACGAGCAGTACTTC. It specifies CASSLVPRGSSYEQYF.